This TCR beta chain was recorded in a study of human T cells and chemical hapten exposure. Study-wide context: From small differences in pooled library volume came most of the variation in per-sample TCR yields.

A single record per CDR3 protein comes from TCRdb applying MiXCR to the RACE reads. The sample holds tens of thousands of distinct CDR3 sequences, around 10% seen once. This clonotype showed up just a few times. Time point here: patch test 1, 2 weeks after DPC sensitization. Treatment here: therapeutic diphenylcyclopropenone sensitization with weekly scalp DPC. The germline V gene has CDR1 SNHLY and CDR2 FYNNEI. Germline trimming cut 4 bases from V and 8 bases from J; bases unmatched to any gene: 6. The CDR3 loop spans 14 amino acids. The sample consisted of whole blood, taken in connection with sensitization to the hapten diphenylcyclopropenone (DPC). The chain carries TRBV2 and TRBJ2-7; 12 bases line up with TRBD2. This clonotype was obtained from a woman aged 50 to 60 with alopecia areata. Some clones in this sample may be carry-over from other donors' samples. The CDR3 here is CASSGLAGAGQQYF. The CDR3 DNA follows: TGTGCCAGCAGTGGACTAGCGGGAGCGGGGCAGCAGTACTTC.